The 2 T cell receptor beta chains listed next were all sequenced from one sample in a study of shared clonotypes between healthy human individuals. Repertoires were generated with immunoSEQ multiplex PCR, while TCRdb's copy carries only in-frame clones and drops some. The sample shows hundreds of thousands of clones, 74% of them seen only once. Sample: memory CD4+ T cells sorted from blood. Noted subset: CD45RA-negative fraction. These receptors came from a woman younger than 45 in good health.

The CDR3 spells CASSRLAASPGELFF. In DNA, the CDR3 is TGTGCCAGCAGCAGGCTAGCGGCCTCGCCCGGGGAGCTGTTTTTT. The genes are TRBV27 and TRBJ2-2; TRBD2 aligns across 7 bases. The CDR3 loop spans 15 amino acids. Trimming at V came to 6 bases and at J to 6 bases, leaving 10 bases not matched to a gene. Germline V gene lookup returns CDR1 MNHEY and CDR2 SMNVEV (reference sequence).

CDR3 nucleotide sequence: TGTGCCAGTAGTCTTGCCCGGGGCGAGCAGTACTTC. It translates to CASSLARGEQYF. The genes are TRBV19 and TRBJ2-7; D might be TRBD2 (5 bases). Trimming stripped 5 bases from V and 6 bases from J, with 11 bases between. The V gene's germline CDR1 is LNHDA and CDR2 SQIVND (reference sequence). The CDR3 covers 12 residues.